This TCR beta chain comes out of a study of shared clonotypes between healthy human individuals. Study-wide results and limits: Donor clonotype sharing was expected to depend on sequencing depth.

Input per replicate PCR of unsorted PBMC was approximately 280 ng DNA, corresponding to about 30,000 T cell genomes. Profiling relied on immunoSEQ multiplex PCR, and the TCRdb table lists in-frame clones only, not all of them. The table has about 490,000 clones, about 79% seen once. Germline assignment: CDR1 MDHEN and CDR2 SYDVKM. The J segment lost 4 bases and the V segment lost 4 bases, leaving 1 base of the junction unmatched. This CDR3 is 12 amino acids long. Worth noting for this clone: The antigen is not known.

Sequenced input: PBMCs. This sequence joins TRBV28 and TRBJ2-7; 7 bases line up with TRBD1. The sequence derives from a woman aged 40 to 50 in good health. Some clones in this sample may be carry-over from other donors' samples. This chain's CDR3 is CASSWGQYEQYF. In DNA form, the CDR3 reads TGTGCCAGCAGTTGGGGACAGTACGAGCAGTACTTC.